These 3 T cell receptor beta chains came from one sample sequenced in a study of T cells in Graves' hyperthyroidism and ophthalmopathy (dated by TCRdb to the late 2010s). The library relied on multiplex PCR. Reads for this sample came from an Illumina HiSeq 2000. The TCR beta CDR3 regions were amplified from the RNA transcripts. A first-round RT-PCR of the TCR CDR3 used the HTBI primer set with the Qiagen OneStep RT-PCR kit. The public sequencing data were trimmed at Q25 with fastp and processed into clonotypes with MiXCR by TCRdb, which kept only in-frame beta chains. Each entry is one CDR3 protein sequence, shown with its most common DNA and genes. This sample gives about 600,000 distinct CDR3 sequences in total; approximately 14% of them show up just once. Roughly 7% of the sample belongs to the ten largest clones. Sequenced: blood. These receptors were taken from a woman under 30 with Graves' ophthalmopathy.

This clonotype was recorded at least ten times. The chain joins TRBV30 to TRBJ2-7; the D is unclear. From germline, CDR1 is GTSNPN and CDR2 SVGIG (reference sequence). V was clipped by 1 base and J by 7 bases, with 14 bases between them. The CDR3 runs 13 residues. The CDR3, as DNA: TGTGCCTGGAGTGCGACCGGGTTTCGGGAGCAGTACTTC. This translates into CAWSATGFREQYF.

This clonotype was counted a few times. The J gene is TRBJ2-6, the V gene TRBV20-1, with D perhaps matching TRBD1 (6 bases). The CDR3 is made up of 19 amino acids. Germline V gene sequence: CDR1 DFQATT, CDR2 SNEGSKA (reference sequence). The germline V and J ends were trimmed by 1 base and 1 base, with 20 bases remaining between them. CDR3 nucleotides: TGCAGTGCTAGAGTCCCTCCAGGGGTAGATAGATCTGGGGCCAACGTCCTGACTTTC. Translated: CSARVPPGVDRSGANVLTF.

The gene calls are TRBV7-2 and TRBJ2-2, with 9 bases aligning to TRBD2. The CDR3 has 19 residues. V was clipped by 2 bases and J by 1 base; unmatched bases: 11. Per the germline V gene, CDR1 is SGHTA and CDR2 is FQGNSA. The CDR3: CASSLNLAGPTGNTGELFF. DNA of the CDR3: TGTGCCAGCAGCTTAAATCTAGCGGGGCCCACAGGGAACACCGGGGAGCTGTTTTTT.